This is a list of T cell receptor beta chains from one sample in a study of early T cells in non-severe SARS-CoV-2 infection. One entry per CDR3 protein results from TCRdb running MiXCR on the 5' RACE reads. The sample has fewer than 65,000 distinct CDR3 sequences, 9.3% seen once. Sequencing used whole blood. These receptors were collected from an adult who was a healthcare worker with PCR-confirmed SARS-CoV-2 infection or an uninfected control (not recorded which). CDR3s include the opening cysteine and the closing phenylalanine or tryptophan. A D gene is named only where the DNA matches it firmly. Clone size appears in some rows only: once, few, many, or a class for an expanded clone.

J	D	size	V	DNA	CDR3
TRBJ2-1	TRBD2	many	TRBV7-8	TGTGCCAGCAGCTTAGCGGGAGGGCTTATCCACAATGAGCAGTTCTTC	CASSLAGGLIHNEQFF
TRBJ2-7	NA	many	TRBV29-1	TGCAGCGCTACAAGGACTACCCGCGGTTCCTACGAGCAGTACTTC	CSATRTTRGSYEQYF
TRBJ1-2	TRBD1	many	TRBV6-6	TGTGCCAGCAGCCCCTCACAGGGGCGAGGCTACACCTTC	CASSPSQGRGYTF
TRBJ2-7	TRBD2	many	TRBV11-2	TGTGCCAGCAGCATCAGACTAGCGGGAGGGTACGAGCAGTACTTC	CASSIRLAGGYEQYF
TRBJ2-7	TRBD1	few	TRBV7-2	TGTGCCAGCAGCTTAGACAGGGGGCATGAGCAGTACTTC	CASSLDRGHEQYF
TRBJ2-7	TRBD2	many	TRBV6-5	TGTGCCAGCAGTCGACTAGCGGGAGCATCCTACGAGCAGTACTTC	CASSRLAGASYEQYF
TRBJ2-7	NA	few	TRBV12-3/TRBV12-4	TGTGCCAGCAGTTTTCGACTAATCTCCTACGAGCAGTACTTC	CASSFRLISYEQYF
TRBJ2-1	NA	once	TRBV29-1	TGCAGCGTCGCCGGGACGACCTACAATGAGCAGTTCTTC	CSVAGTTYNEQFF
TRBJ2-1	NA	many	TRBV4-1	TGCGCCAGCAGCCAAGTGAGAATGAACCATGAGCAGTTCTTC	CASSQVRMNHEQFF
TRBJ2-7	NA	NA	TRBV4-3	TGCGCCAGCAGCCAAAAGGGCAGGGCGTCCTACGAGCAGTACTTC	CASSQKGRASYEQYF
TRBJ1-5	TRBD1	NA	TRBV12-5	TGTGCTAGTGGTCCGGACAGGGGGCCGGCGTATCCCCAGCATTTT	CASGPDRGPAYPQHF
TRBJ1-5	NA	NA	TRBV19	TGTGCCAGTACCTACGGACATGTTGGCAATCAGCCCCAGCATTTT	CASTYGHVGNQPQHF
TRBJ1-1	TRBD1	many	TRBV6-5	TGTGCCAGCAGGGTGACAGGGGGCACTGAAGCTTTCTTT	CASRVTGGTEAFF
TRBJ2-7	NA	many	TRBV28	TGTGCCAGCAGTTCGCAGTTCTACGAGCAGTACTTC	CASSSQFYEQYF
TRBJ1-2	NA	NA	TRBV30	TGTGCCTGGAGTGTAACAGGGCCTTATGGCTACACCTTC	CAWSVTGPYGYTF
TRBJ1-6	NA	NA	TRBV28	TGTGCCAGCACCCATATCCGAGATAATTCACCCCTCCACTTT	CASTHIRDNSPLHF
TRBJ2-3	NA	few	TRBV5-1	TGCGCCAGCAGCTTGGAAAGGGCCACAGATACGCAGTATTTT	CASSLERATDTQYF
TRBJ2-2	NA	many	TRBV6-6	TGTGCCAGCAGTTACCCCTACGGCGGGGAGCTGTTTTTT	CASSYPYGGELFF
TRBJ2-2	NA	few	TRBV3-1	TGTGCCAGCAGCCAACTAGTTAACACCGGGGAGCTGTTTTTT	CASSQLVNTGELFF
TRBJ2-7	TRBD1	many	TRBV4-1	TGCGCCAGCAGCCAAGCGGTGACAGGGCGGGCCGAGCAGTACTTC	CASSQAVTGRAEQYF
TRBJ2-3	TRBD2	few	TRBV7-2	TGTGCCAGCAATTCCCTAGCGGGGGCCACAGATACGCAGTATTTT	CASNSLAGATDTQYF
TRBJ2-6	NA	many	TRBV12-3/TRBV12-4	TGTGCCAGCAGTTTAAGCCCTAAGATGTCCTCTGGGGCCAACGTCCTGACTTTC	CASSLSPKMSSGANVLTF
TRBJ1-3	TRBD1	many	TRBV7-6	TGTGCCAGCAGCTTAGCCGAGGGACAGCGGTCTGAAAACACCATATATTTT	CASSLAEGQRSENTIYF
TRBJ1-2	NA	many	TRBV29-1	TGCAGCGTTGGCCCAGGATGGGTCGAGCGCAATGGCTACACCTTC	CSVGPGWVERNGYTF
TRBJ2-5	NA	NA	TRBV28	TGTGCCAGCAGTTCAGGGGGGGTCGAGGAGACCCAGTACTTC	CASSSGGVEETQYF
TRBJ2-3	TRBD1	NA	TRBV6-2/TRBV6-3	TGTGCCAGCAGTTACTCCCCGGGACAGGGTACTAGCACAGATACGCAGTATTTT	CASSYSPGQGTSTDTQYF
TRBJ2-1	NA	many	TRBV6-2/TRBV6-3	TGTGCCAGTTTCAACGGGCCCCCTTCCTACAATGAGCAGTTCTTC	CASFNGPPSYNEQFF
TRBJ2-2	NA	NA	TRBV28	TGTGCCAGCAGGGAGCAGGGACACACCGGGGAGCTGTTTTTT	CASREQGHTGELFF
TRBJ2-7	TRBD2	NA	TRBV6-6	TGTGCCAGCAAGGTGACTAGCGGGAAGGGGGATAACGAGCAGTACTTC	CASKVTSGKGDNEQYF